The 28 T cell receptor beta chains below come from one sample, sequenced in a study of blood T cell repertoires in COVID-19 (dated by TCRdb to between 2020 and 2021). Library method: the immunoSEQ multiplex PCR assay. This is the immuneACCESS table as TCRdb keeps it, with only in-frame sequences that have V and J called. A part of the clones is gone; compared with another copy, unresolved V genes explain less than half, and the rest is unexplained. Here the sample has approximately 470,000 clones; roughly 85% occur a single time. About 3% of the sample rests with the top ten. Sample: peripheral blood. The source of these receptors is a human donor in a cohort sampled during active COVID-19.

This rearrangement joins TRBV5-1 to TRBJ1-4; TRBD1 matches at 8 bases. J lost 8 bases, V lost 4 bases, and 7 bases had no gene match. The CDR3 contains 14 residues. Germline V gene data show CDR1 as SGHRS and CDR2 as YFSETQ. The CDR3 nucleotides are TGCGCCAGCAGCACGACAGGGGCAAGGGAAAAACTGTTTTTT. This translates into CASSTTGAREKLFF.

CDR3 sequence reads: CASGGSQFGQYF. In DNA, the CDR3 is TGTGCCAGCGGAGGGAGCCAATTCGGGCAGTACTTC. The chain employs TRBV28 and TRBJ2-7, with D possibly matching TRBD2 (6 bases). Germline V CDR1 and CDR2: MDHEN, SYDVKM. This CDR3 has 12 residues. V gave up 8 bases and J gave up 9 bases, with 17 bases separating them.

DNA for the CDR3: TGTGCCAGCAGCCAAGCTAGCGTGCAGTTCTTC. It is translated as CASSQASVQFF. The rearrangement uses TRBV3-1 (or the pseudogene TRBV3-2) and TRBJ2-1, with D possibly matching TRBD2 (6 bases). Germline CDR1 LGHDT, CDR2 YNNKEL (reference sequence). The V gene lost 1 base and the J gene lost 12 bases, with 7 bases spanning the gap. The CDR3 totals 11 residues.

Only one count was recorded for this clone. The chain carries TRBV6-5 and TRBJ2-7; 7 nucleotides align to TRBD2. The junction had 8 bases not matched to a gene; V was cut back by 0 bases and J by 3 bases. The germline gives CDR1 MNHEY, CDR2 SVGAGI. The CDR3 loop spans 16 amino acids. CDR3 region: CASSYSMAGVGYEQYF. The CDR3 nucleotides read TGTGCCAGCAGTTACTCGATGGCGGGAGTCGGCTACGAGCAGTACTTC.

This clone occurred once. The CDR3 nucleotides read TGTGCCAGCAGCCAAGCAAACTCTTGGACACCTGGAAACACCATATATTTT. This codes for CASSQANSWTPGNTIYF. The chain carries TRBV3-1 (or the pseudogene TRBV3-2) and TRBJ1-3; a weak D match, TRBD1 (5 bases). From germline, CDR1 is LGHDT and CDR2 YNNKEL (reference sequence). The CDR3 consists of 17 residues. Trimming took off 1 base at V and 2 bases at J, with 15 bases between the two ends.

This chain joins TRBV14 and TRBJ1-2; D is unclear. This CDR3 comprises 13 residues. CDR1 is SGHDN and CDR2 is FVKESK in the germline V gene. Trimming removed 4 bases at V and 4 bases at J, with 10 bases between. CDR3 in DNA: TGTGCCAGCAGCCTTATGGAGACCTATGGCTACACCTTC. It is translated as CASSLMETYGYTF. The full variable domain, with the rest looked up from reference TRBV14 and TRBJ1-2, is EAGVTQFPSHSVIEKGQTVTLRCDPISGHDNLYWYRRVMGKEIKFLLHFVKESKQDESGMPNNRFLAERTGGTYSTLKVQPAELEDSGVYFCASSLMETYGYTFGSGTRLTVV.

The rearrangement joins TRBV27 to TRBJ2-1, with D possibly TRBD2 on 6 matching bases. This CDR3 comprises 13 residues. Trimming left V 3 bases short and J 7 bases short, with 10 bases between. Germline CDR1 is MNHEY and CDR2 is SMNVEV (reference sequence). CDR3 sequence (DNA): TGTGCCAGCAGTTTCGTGGGAGGAAATGAGCAGTTCTTC. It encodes CASSFVGGNEQFF.

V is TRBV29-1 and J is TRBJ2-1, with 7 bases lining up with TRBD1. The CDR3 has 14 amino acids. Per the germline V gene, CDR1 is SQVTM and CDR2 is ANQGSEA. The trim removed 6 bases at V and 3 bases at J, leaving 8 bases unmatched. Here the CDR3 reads CSVSGDSNYNEQFF. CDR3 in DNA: TGCAGCGTCTCTGGGGACAGCAACTACAATGAGCAGTTCTTC.

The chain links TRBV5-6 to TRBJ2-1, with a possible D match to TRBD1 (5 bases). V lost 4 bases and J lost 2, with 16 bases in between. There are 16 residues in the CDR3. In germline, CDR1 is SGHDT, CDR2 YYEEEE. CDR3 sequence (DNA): TGTGCCAGCAGCCTGCTCCGACAGAATCCCTACAATGAGCAGTTCTTC. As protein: CASSLLRQNPYNEQFF.

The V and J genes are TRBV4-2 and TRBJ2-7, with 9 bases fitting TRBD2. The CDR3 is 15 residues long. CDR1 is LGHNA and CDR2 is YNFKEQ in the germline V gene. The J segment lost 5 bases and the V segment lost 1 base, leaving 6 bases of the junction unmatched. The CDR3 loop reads CASSQGLAVIHEQYF. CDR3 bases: TGTGCCAGCAGCCAAGGACTAGCGGTTATCCACGAGCAGTACTTC.

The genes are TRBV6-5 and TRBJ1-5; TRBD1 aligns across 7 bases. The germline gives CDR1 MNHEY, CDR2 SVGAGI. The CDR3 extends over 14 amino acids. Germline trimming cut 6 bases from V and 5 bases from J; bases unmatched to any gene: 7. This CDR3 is CASSRRQGHQPQHF. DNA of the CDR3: TGTGCCAGCAGCCGCCGACAGGGCCATCAGCCCCAGCATTTT.

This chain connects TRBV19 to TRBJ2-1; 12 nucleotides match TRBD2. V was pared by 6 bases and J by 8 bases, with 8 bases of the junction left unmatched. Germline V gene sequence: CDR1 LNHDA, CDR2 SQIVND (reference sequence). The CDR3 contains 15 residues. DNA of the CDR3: TGTGCCAGTAGGATCCTAGCGGGAGGGCTGGATGAGCAGTTCTTC. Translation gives CASRILAGGLDEQFF.

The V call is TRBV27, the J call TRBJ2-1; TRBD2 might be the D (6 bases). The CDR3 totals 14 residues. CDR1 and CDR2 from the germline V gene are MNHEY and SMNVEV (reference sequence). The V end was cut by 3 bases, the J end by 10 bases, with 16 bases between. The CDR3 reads CASSLPGLDEEQFF. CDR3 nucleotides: TGTGCCAGCAGTTTGCCGGGACTCGACGAAGAGCAGTTCTTC.

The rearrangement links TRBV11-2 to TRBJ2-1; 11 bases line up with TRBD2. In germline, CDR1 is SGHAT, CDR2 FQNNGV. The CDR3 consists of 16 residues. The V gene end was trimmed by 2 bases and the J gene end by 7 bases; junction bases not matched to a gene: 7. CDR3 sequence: CASSLNLAGGLNEQFF. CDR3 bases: TGTGCCAGCAGCTTAAATCTAGCGGGAGGTTTAAATGAGCAGTTCTTC.

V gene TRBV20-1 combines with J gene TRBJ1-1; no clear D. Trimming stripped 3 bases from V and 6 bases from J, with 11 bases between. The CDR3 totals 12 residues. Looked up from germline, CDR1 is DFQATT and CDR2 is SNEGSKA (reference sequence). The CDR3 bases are TGCAGTGCTAGTCCGCGGCGAGCTGAAGCTTTCTTT. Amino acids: CSASPRRAEAFF.

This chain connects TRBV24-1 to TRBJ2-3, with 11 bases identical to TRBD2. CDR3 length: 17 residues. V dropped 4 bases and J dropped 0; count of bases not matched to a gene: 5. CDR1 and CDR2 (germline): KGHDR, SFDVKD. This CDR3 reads CATSEGLAVPSTDTQYF. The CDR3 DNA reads TGTGCCACCAGTGAGGGACTAGCGGTCCCTAGCACAGATACGCAGTATTTT.

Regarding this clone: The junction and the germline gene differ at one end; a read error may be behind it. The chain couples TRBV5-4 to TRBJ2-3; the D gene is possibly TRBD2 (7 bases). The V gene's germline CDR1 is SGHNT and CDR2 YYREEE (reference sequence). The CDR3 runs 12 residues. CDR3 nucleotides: TGTGCCAGCAGCCGAGGGGGAGGGATTCTTCTCTTT. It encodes CASSRGGGILLF.

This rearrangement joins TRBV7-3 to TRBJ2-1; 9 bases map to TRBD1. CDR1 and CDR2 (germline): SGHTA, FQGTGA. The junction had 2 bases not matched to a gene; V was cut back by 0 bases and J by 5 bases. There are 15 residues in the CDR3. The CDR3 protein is CASSLTGQGNNEQFF. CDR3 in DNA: TGTGCCAGCAGCTTAACGGGACAGGGCAACAATGAGCAGTTCTTC. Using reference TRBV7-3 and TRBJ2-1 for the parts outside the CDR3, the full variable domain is GAGVSQTPSNKVTEKGKYVELRCDPISGHTALYWYRQSLGQGPEFLIYFQGTGAADDSGLPNDRFFAVRPEGSVSTLKIQRTERGDSAVYLCASSLTGQGNNEQFFGPGTRLTVL.

The CDR3 DNA follows: TGTGCCAGCAGCCAATTTCTGGCAGAGACCCAGTACTTC. Translating it yields CASSQFLAETQYF. J is TRBJ2-5 and V is TRBV3-1 (or the pseudogene TRBV3-2); D gene uncertain. CDR3 length: 13 amino acids. Between the trimmed V and J ends, which lost 2 bases and 4 bases, there was a span of 8 bases. The germline V gene has CDR1 LGHDT and CDR2 YNNKEL (reference sequence).

CDR3 protein: CASSESKQVWEKLFF. The CDR3 coding sequence is TGTGCCAGCAGTGAATCAAAGCAGGTTTGGGAAAAACTGTTTTTT. The chain uses TRBV6-1 and TRBJ1-4, with D unresolved. The germline CDR1 and CDR2 sequences are MNHNS and SASEGT. The CDR3 has 15 amino acids. The V gene lost 2 bases and the J gene lost 8 bases, with 15 bases spanning the gap.

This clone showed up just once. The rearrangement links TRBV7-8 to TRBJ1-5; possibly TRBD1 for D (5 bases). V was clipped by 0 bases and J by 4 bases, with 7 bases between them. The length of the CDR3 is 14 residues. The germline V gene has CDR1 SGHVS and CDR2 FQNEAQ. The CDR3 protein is CASSLATGNQPQHF. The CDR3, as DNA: TGTGCCAGCAGCTTAGCTACAGGTAATCAGCCCCAGCATTTT.

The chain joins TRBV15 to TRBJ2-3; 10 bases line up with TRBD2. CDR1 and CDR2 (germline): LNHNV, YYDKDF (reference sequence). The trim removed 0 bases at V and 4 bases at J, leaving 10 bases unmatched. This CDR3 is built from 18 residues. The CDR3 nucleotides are TGTGCCACCAGCAGAGACCTCGCTGTAGCGGGAGGCCCAGATACGCAGTATTTT. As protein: CATSRDLAVAGGPDTQYF.

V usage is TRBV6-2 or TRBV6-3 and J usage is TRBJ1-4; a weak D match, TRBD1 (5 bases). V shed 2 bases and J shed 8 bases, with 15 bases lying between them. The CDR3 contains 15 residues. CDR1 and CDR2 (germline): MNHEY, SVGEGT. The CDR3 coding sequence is TGTGCCAGCAGTTACCGTGAGGCGCGGGACGAAAAACTGTTTTTT. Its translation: CASSYREARDEKLFF.

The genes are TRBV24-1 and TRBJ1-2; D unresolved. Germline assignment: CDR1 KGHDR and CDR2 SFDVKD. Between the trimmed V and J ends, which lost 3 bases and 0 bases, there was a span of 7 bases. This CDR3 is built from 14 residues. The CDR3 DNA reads TGTGCCACCAGTGATCGGGGTACTAACTATGGCTACACCTTC. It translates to CATSDRGTNYGYTF.

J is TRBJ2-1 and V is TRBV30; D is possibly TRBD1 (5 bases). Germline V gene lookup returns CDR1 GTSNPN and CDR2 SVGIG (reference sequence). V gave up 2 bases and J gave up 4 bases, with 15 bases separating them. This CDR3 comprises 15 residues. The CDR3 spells CAWSRGVTRYNEQFF. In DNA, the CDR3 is TGTGCCTGGAGTAGGGGTGTAACACGGTACAATGAGCAGTTCTTC.

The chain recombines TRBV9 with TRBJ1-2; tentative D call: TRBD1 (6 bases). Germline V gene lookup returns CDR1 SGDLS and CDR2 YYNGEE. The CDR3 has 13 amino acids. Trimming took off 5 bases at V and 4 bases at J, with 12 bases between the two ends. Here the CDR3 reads CASSGRDIYGYTF. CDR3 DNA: TGTGCCAGCAGTGGCCGGGACATCTATGGCTACACCTTC.

CDR3 loop: CATSDSRLAGGEQYF. The CDR3 bases are TGTGCCACCAGTGATTCGCGACTAGCGGGAGGCGAGCAGTACTTC. The V call is TRBV24-1, the J call TRBJ2-7; 13 bases agree with TRBD2. The germline gives CDR1 KGHDR, CDR2 SFDVKD. With 2 bases clipped from V and 6 bases from J, the junction kept 3 bases outside the gene matches. The CDR3 extends over 15 amino acids.

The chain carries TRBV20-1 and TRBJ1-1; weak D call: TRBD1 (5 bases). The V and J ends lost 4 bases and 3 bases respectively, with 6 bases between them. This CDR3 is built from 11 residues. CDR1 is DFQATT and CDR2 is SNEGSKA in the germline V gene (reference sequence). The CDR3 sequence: CSAKGDTEAFF. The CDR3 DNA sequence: TGCAGTGCTAAAGGGGACACTGAAGCTTTCTTT.